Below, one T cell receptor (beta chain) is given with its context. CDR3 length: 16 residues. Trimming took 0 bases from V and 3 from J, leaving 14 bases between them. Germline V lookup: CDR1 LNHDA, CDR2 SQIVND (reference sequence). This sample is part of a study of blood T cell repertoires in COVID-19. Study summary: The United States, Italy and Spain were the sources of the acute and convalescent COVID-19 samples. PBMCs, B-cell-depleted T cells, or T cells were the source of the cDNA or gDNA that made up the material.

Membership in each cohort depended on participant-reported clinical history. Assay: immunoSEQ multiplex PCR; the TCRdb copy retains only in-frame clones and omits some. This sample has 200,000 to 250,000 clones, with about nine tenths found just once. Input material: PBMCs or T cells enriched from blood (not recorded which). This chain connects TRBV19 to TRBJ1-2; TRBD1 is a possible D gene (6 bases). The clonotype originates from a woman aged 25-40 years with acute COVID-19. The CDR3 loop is CASSIDTRGTHYGYTF. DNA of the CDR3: TGTGCCAGTAGTATAGATACCAGGGGTACCCACTATGGCTACACCTTC.